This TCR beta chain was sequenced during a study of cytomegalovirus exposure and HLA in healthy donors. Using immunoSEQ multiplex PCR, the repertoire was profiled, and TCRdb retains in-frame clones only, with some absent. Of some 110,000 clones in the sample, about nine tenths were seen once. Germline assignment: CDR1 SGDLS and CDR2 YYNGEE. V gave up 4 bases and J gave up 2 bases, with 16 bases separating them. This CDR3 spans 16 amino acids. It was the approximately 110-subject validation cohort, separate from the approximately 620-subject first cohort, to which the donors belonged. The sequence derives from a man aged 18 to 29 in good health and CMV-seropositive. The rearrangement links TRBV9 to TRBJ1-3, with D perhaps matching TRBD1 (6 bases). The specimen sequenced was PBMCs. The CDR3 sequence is CASSSRDRPPGNTIYF. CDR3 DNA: TGTGCCAGCAGCTCCCGAGACAGGCCCCCTGGAAACACCATATATTTT.